Shown below are 10 T cell receptor beta chains from a single sample sequenced in a study of CD8 T cells in Susac syndrome. RNA totalling roughly 0.45 to 1 ug underwent reverse transcription with random hexamers. One entry per CDR3 protein, called by TCRdb with MiXCR from the immunoSEQ multiplex PCR reads. The sample carries approximately 220,000 distinct CDR3 sequences, 95% recorded once. The sequenced sample was CD4+ T cells from PBMCs. These receptors all stem from a human donor with multiple sclerosis.

The rearrangement links TRBV29-1 to TRBJ1-1, with D perhaps matching TRBD1 (5 bases). Trimming shortened V by 6 bases and J by 4 bases, and 15 bases separated the two germline ends. This CDR3 has 13 residues. Germline V gene data show CDR1 as SQVTM and CDR2 as ANQGSEA. The CDR3 sequence: CSVVRGTSTEAFF. The CDR3 nucleotides are TGCAGCGTCGTTCGGGGGACTAGCACTGAAGCTTTCTTT.

This clonotype is a singleton in its sample. The rearrangement joins TRBV25-1 to TRBJ2-7; no definite D call. Per the germline V gene, CDR1 is MGHDK and CDR2 is SYGVNS. The CDR3 extends over 14 amino acids. V lost 2 bases, J lost 2 bases, and 10 bases lay in between. The CDR3, as DNA: TGTGCCAGCAGTGAAAAAGCAGGCCCCTACGAGCAGTACTTC. Residues: CASSEKAGPYEQYF.

J is TRBJ2-1 and V is TRBV29-1, with D unresolved. Germline V CDR1 and CDR2: SQVTM, ANQGSEA. This CDR3 is built from 14 residues. Trimming took off 7 bases at V and 2 bases at J, with 15 bases between the two ends. CDR3 coding DNA: TGCAGCGCCCTTCTGGGCCGAACCTACAATGAGCAGTTCTTC. Its translation is CSALLGRTYNEQFF.

This rearrangement joins TRBV30 to TRBJ1-6; D not certain. This CDR3 is 12 amino acids long. The V gene's germline CDR1 is GTSNPN and CDR2 SVGIG (reference sequence). Trimming stripped 7 bases from V and 7 bases from J, with 11 bases between. The CDR3: CAYERVNSPLHF. The DNA of the CDR3 is TGTGCCTACGAACGGGTCAATTCACCCCTCCACTTT.

This chain joins TRBV6-6 and TRBJ2-7, with D possibly being TRBD1 or TRBD2 (5 bases each). The CDR3 spans 13 residues. Per germline, CDR1 MNHNY and CDR2 SVGAGI (reference sequence). The V and J ends lost 5 bases and 3 bases respectively, with 11 bases between them. CDR3 nucleotides: TGTGCCAGCAGTGTCGGGACGTTCTACGAGCAGTACTTC. It specifies CASSVGTFYEQYF.

The chain recombines TRBV3-1 with TRBJ1-6; perhaps TRBD1 as D (6 bases). CDR3 length: 15 residues. V was trimmed by 4 bases and J by 5 bases, leaving 12 bases between them. CDR1 is LGHDT, CDR2 YNNKEL, per germline (reference sequence). CDR3 amino acids: CASSPPGQNNSPLHF. In DNA, the CDR3 is TGTGCCAGCAGCCCACCGGGACAAAATAATTCACCCCTCCACTTT.

This clonotype has a handful of counts. This chain joins TRBV29-1 and TRBJ1-2; tentative D call: TRBD1 (6 bases). CDR3 length: 11 amino acids. Germline V gene data show CDR1 as SQVTM and CDR2 as ANQGSEA. V lost 3 bases and J lost 6, with 8 bases in between. In nucleotides, the CDR3 is TGCAGCGTTGAGAGGGGGAATGGCTACACCTTC. Residues: CSVERGNGYTF. The full variable domain, completed using reference TRBV29-1 and TRBJ1-2, is SAVISQKPSRDICQRGTSLTIQCQVDSQVTMMFWYRQQPGQSLTLIATANQGSEATYESGFVIDKFPISRPNLTFSTLTVSNMSPEDSSIYLCSVERGNGYTFGSGTRLTVV.

V gene TRBV19 combines with J gene TRBJ1-1, with 10 bases aligning to TRBD1. The CDR3 is 15 amino acids. Germline CDR1 LNHDA, CDR2 SQIVND (reference sequence). Germline trimming cut 7 bases from V and 4 bases from J; bases unmatched to any gene: 9. DNA of the CDR3: TGTGCCAGTACCCTCCGGGACAGGGGTGCCACTGAAGCTTTCTTT. It encodes CASTLRDRGATEAFF.

The chain couples TRBV12-3 or TRBV12-4 to TRBJ1-2; D not certain. The V and J ends lost 5 bases and 8 bases respectively, with 18 bases between them. The length of the CDR3 is 14 residues. The CDR3 DNA follows: TGTGCCAGCAGTCCTCGGGGTCCTGGATTGGGCTACACCTTC. Translating gives CASSPRGPGLGYTF.

The rearrangement links TRBV11-2 to TRBJ1-1, with D maybe TRBD1 (6 bases). The CDR3 is 11 residues long. CDR1 is SGHAT and CDR2 is FQNNGV in the germline V gene. V was clipped by 6 bases and J by 10 bases, with 12 bases between them. The CDR3: CASRGNRVAFF. The CDR3 DNA follows: TGTGCCAGCAGGGGGAACAGGGTAGCTTTCTTT.